This T cell receptor beta chain originates from a study of shared clonotypes between healthy human individuals. Note on this clone: Its antigen remains unknown.

Regarding the study as a whole: Generally, estimated richness proved larger in naive subsets than it did in memory subsets. Shared clonotypes across all four donors exceeded non-shared ones in generation probability.

The CDR3 sequence is 15 residues long. CDR1 and CDR2 (germline): MNHNY, SVGAGI (reference sequence). Between the trimmed V and J ends, which lost 0 bases and 8 bases, there was a span of 16 bases. TCRdb keeps only in-frame clones here, not all; method: immunoSEQ multiplex PCR. The data contain 2 million to 2.5 million clones, 85% to 95% of them singletons. The chain combines TRBV6-6 with TRBJ1-2, with D possibly TRBD1 on 5 matching bases. This sequence was found in a man aged 18 to 35 in good health. Some clones in this sample may be carry-over from other donors' samples. Sequencing input: naive CD4+ T cells from PBMCs. Stated subset: CD45RA+ positively selected. The CDR3 DNA sequence: TGTGCCAGCAGTTACTCGAGGCGGGGGGAGGAAGGCTACACCTTC. The encoded protein is CASSYSRRGEEGYTF.